What follows is one T cell receptor beta chain and its context. Its specific antigen is unknown. No qualities accompany the bases; no much larger clone lies one base away. The library was built by means of the immunoSEQ multiplex PCR assay. As for the original processing: During preprocessing, nonproductive sequences were discarded, as were any CDR3s that did not begin with C, did not end with F or W, or were shorter than 7 amino acids. Antigen-specific clonotypes were called with the MANAFEST web app, based on expansion relative to reference and other culture wells. A clone counted as positive if significantly expanded in 2 of 3 replicate wells versus the reference culture at FDR below 0.05. For a clone to be considered positive, significant expansion relative to all other tandem wells and an odds ratio above 5 were also required. CDR3 homology was measured as pairwise Levenshtein distance, computed with the stringdist R package after trimming three terminal residues from each end. Entries here come from immuneACCESS through TCRdb and include only in-frame sequences with V and J called. Some clones fail to appear in such tables; in the studies checked, an unresolved V gene covers under half of the shortfall, and the cause of the remainder is unknown. The V and J calls and clone size are taken from that table; D and trimming were inferred from the DNA. The sample includes just under 20,000 clones, with about three quarters observed a single time. About a fifth of the sample belongs to the ten largest clones.

This sample is drawn from a study of CD4 T cells in relation to SARS-CoV-2 and coronaviruses (dated by TCRdb to the early 2020s). In the study overall: The ViraFEST assay cultured PBMCs with antigen for 10 days, then sequenced TCR beta CDR3s to find antigen-specific clonal expansions. For other donors in the study, expansion assays were sequenced with a different, Illumina-based TCR-beta assay. The Adaptive Biotechnologies TCR-sequencing kit was used to sequence samples from a few pre-COVID donors and the naive versus memory experiments, whereas other data were Illumina-based. Memory CD4+ T cell crossreactivity between SARS-CoV-2 and common cold coronavirus spike proteins was assessed at the TCR clonotype level in the study. Patient-derived lymphoblastoid cell lines were used to map the HLA restriction of shared crossreactive spike epitopes. An HIV-1 Nef peptide pool or a no-peptide culture served as the negative reference condition. On the study overall, not on this receptor specifically: Pre-pandemic and post-infection samples were not both contributed by any donor, so tracing of the source of pre-existing responses was limited. Crossreactive clones showed significantly weaker SARS-CoV-2-driven expansion than monoreactive clones, consistent with antigenic imprinting. Small numbers of patients and of tested TCRs were a limitation of the study. Crossreactivity analysis was centred on spike protein, so crossreactivity against other viral proteins was not assessed. Around three fifths of donors had memory CD4+ clonotypes that crossrecognized SARS-CoV-2 and at least one common cold coronavirus spike.

CD4+ T cells from unexposed donors were collected before the COVID-19 pandemic (2011-2018). After more than 9 days of culture, CD4+ T cells were isolated with the EasySep CD4+ T cell isolation kit. As cell numbers permitted, CD4+ T cells from unexposed donors were tested for reactivity to SARS-CoV-2 S and N and to four common cold coronavirus spike pools. Approximately 2 million PBMCs per well were cultured in IMDM with around 4.8% human AB serum and 7.5 to 10 IU/ml IL-2. Half of the culture medium was replaced with fresh IL-2-containing medium on days 3 and 7. In general, every peptide culture condition was set up in three replicate wells. Leukapheresis product for the unexposed donors was purchased commercially. Ficoll-Paque PLUS gradient centrifugation was used to isolate PBMCs from leukapheresis product or whole blood. PBMCs were either cryopreserved at -140 degrees C or used fresh in the expansion assay. The QIAamp Micro DNA Kit was used to extract genomic DNA from the CD4+ T cells.

V loses 2 bases, J loses 6 bases, and the germline ends lie 4 bases apart. Based on the germline V gene, the CDR1 and CDR2 sequences are MDHEN and SYDVKM. Measured from the cysteine to the phenylalanine, the CDR3 is 12 residues long. Here the CDR3 DNA is all that survives: 36 bases in frame from base 1. The sequencing sample was made of CD4+ T cells from PBMCs, cultured in vitro. The source is a human donor in good health. This chain is built from TRBV28 and TRBJ2-2; the D segment cannot be called with confidence. The DNA sequence is as follows: TGTGCCAGCAGTTTACCCCCCGGGGAGCTGTTTTTT. It translates as CASSLPPGELFF.